The source of this T cell receptor beta chain is a study of naive and memory T cell subsets. Points from the study as a whole: This RNA-based method may be sensitive to activation-related transcript changes.

Comments on this clonotype: The antigen remains unidentified.

V shed 5 bases, J shed 1 base, and the junction held 9 bases outside the gene matches. From germline, CDR1 is SGHRS and CDR2 YFSETQ. The CDR3 runs 15 residues. Four PCR rounds used nested alpha and beta constant region primers plus the SP2 primer. Reverse transcription of blood and skin TCR RNA was primed at alpha and beta constant regions. TCRdb re-analysed the 5' RACE reads in MiXCR, keeping a single row per CDR3 protein. The table includes approximately 32,000 distinct CDR3 sequences, over 15% detected once. TCR cDNA received a 3' ligated oligonucleotide that carried a UMI. Adult healthy volunteers gave 2.5 ml peripheral blood for whole-blood RNA. Cells were not sorted; total RNA input targeted roughly 1 to 1,100 ng.

V usage is TRBV5-1 and J usage is TRBJ2-7; 7 nucleotides agree with TRBD1. This clonotype originated in a female donor in good health. The CDR3 DNA is TGCGCCAGCAGTTCCCCCGGGACAGCTTCCTACGAGCAGTACTTC. This codes for CASSSPGTASYEQYF.